This entry lists 12 T cell receptor beta chains sequenced from one sample in a study of regulatory T cells in long-lasting Graves disease (dated by TCRdb to about 2021). The receptor library was made with multiplex PCR. Sequencing relied on an Illumina HiSeq 4000. CDR3 regions were amplified by Arm-PCR with iRepertoire HTBI primers to construct TCR beta libraries. In-frame beta chains were kept once TCRdb had trimmed the public reads at Q25 with fastp and called clones with MiXCR. CDR3 protein sequences are deduplicated, and each keeps its most common genes and DNA. Counted in this sample were roughly 400,000 distinct CDR3 sequences; 16% of them appeared once. 20% to 25% of the sample lies in the top ten. Taken with the paper, the label for time point translates to: newly diagnosed GD, antithyroid drugs for less than 3 months. For both TCR sequencing and RNA sequencing, RNA was extracted from PBMCs using TRIzol.

The same specimen was also included in a second study, on T cells in Graves' hyperthyroidism and ophthalmopathy.

This specimen consisted of peripheral blood mononuclear cells (PBMCs), obtained at new diagnosis, from a patient treated with antithyroid drugs. The receptors were gathered from a woman aged 18-35 years with Graves disease. Donor details come from another sample of the same person, matched by shared clones.

CDR3 DNA: TGTGCCAGCTCACCGTCAACCGCGGGGACAAATTCACCCCTCCACTTT. Its protein is CASSPSTAGTNSPLHF. The chain links TRBV18 to TRBJ1-6; a possible D gene is TRBD1 (6 bases). The CDR3 has 16 amino acids. Deletions cut 3 bases from V and 7 bases from J, with 16 bases between. Germline V CDR1 and CDR2: KGHSH, LQKENI.

This clonotype occurred many times. This chain joins TRBV28 and TRBJ1-2; a possible D gene is TRBD1 (6 bases). Trimming left V 5 bases short and J 5 bases short, with 15 bases between. The CDR3 consists of 14 residues. The germline gives CDR1 MDHEN, CDR2 SYDVKM. The CDR3 bases are TGTGCCAGCAGTAGGGGGAATTGGGGTTATGGCTACACCTTC. It translates to CASSRGNWGYGYTF.

The gene calls are TRBV6-5 and TRBJ1-2; 7 bases match TRBD1. Germline CDR1 and CDR2: MNHEY and SVGAGI. This CDR3 contains 13 residues. V lost 4 bases, J lost 7 bases, and 6 bases stayed unmatched. DNA for the CDR3: TGTGCCAGCAGTTGGGACAGCGGGGGTGGCTACACCTTC. Its translation: CASSWDSGGGYTF.

This clonotype showed up many times. This chain uses TRBV28 with TRBJ2-5, with TRBD1 matching 11 bases. There are 15 residues in the CDR3. Germline CDR1 reads MDHEN; CDR2 reads SYDVKM. J lost 4 bases, V lost 6 bases, and 7 bases had no gene match. CDR3 nucleotide sequence: TGTGCCAGCAGGGACCCCGGGACAGGGGGAGAGACCCAGTACTTC. Protein product: CASRDPGTGGETQYF. Looking up the rest from reference TRBV28 and TRBJ2-5 gives the full variable domain: DVKVTQSSRYLVKRTGEKVFLECVQDMDHENMFWYRQDPGLGLRLIYFSYDVKMKEKGDIPEGYSVSREKKERFSLILESASTNQTSMYLCASRDPGTGGETQYFGPGTRLLVL.

This clonotype was counted at least ten times. The germline gene is not matched at one end of the junction; a read error may be the cause. This rearrangement joins TRBV28 to TRBJ2-7; TRBD1 agrees at 7 bases. The germline V gene encodes CDR1 MDHEN and CDR2 SYDVKM. The CDR3 covers 10 residues. The CDR3 spells CASGYRGTDF. The DNA of the CDR3 is TGTGCCAGCGGCTACAGGGGAACGGACTTC. The entire variable domain, with the rest obtained from reference TRBV28 and TRBJ2-7, is as follows: DVKVTQSSRYLVKRTGEKVFLECVQDMDHENMFWYRQDPGLGLRLIYFSYDVKMKEKGDIPEGYSVSREKKERFSLILESASTNQTSMYLCASGYRGTDFGPGTRLTVT.

J is TRBJ2-1 and V is TRBV3-1, with 11 bases that match TRBD2. V was pared by 1 base and J by 6 bases, with 5 bases of the junction left unmatched. Germline CDR1 LGHDT, CDR2 YNNKEL (reference sequence). The CDR3 loop spans 16 amino acids. The CDR3 spells CASSQVLAGVGNEQFF. The CDR3, as DNA: TGTGCCAGCAGCCAAGTACTAGCGGGAGTCGGCAATGAGCAGTTCTTC.

V usage is TRBV6-1 and J usage is TRBJ2-2; TRBD1 agrees at 11 bases. V was pared by 8 bases and J by 6 bases, with 2 bases of the junction left unmatched. The CDR3 covers 13 residues. CDR1 is MNHNS, CDR2 SASEGT, per germline. CDR3 coding DNA: TGTGCCAGCTGGGGACAGGGGGCCGGGGAGCTGTTTTTT. Translation: CASWGQGAGELFF.

This clonotype was seen many times. This chain joins TRBV2 and TRBJ1-2, with TRBD1 identical over 7 bases. Germline loops: CDR1 SNHLY, CDR2 FYNNEI. The CDR3 runs to 15 residues. The V gene end was trimmed by 2 bases and the J gene end by 0 bases; junction bases not matched to a gene: 3. CDR3 sequence (DNA): TGTGCCAGCAGTGAAAACAGGGGAGCTAACTATGGCTACACCTTC. Translation gives CASSENRGANYGYTF.

This rearrangement joins TRBV6-1 to TRBJ2-7; 14 bases align to TRBD2. The CDR3 spans 16 residues. With 5 bases clipped from V and 2 bases from J, the junction kept 5 bases outside the gene matches. Germline assignment: CDR1 MNHNS and CDR2 SASEGT. CDR3 protein: CASSLKTSGRAYEQYF. DNA for the CDR3: TGTGCCAGCAGTCTCAAGACTAGCGGGAGGGCCTACGAGCAGTACTTC.

This clonotype was counted many times. The chain carries TRBV5-1 and TRBJ2-3, with no clear D. This CDR3 region has 15 residues. V was cut by 3 bases and J by 6 bases, with 17 bases left in between. Germline lookup yields CDR1 SGHRS and CDR2 YFSETQ. The CDR3 sequence is CASSYSDGRVDTQYF. The CDR3, as DNA: TGCGCCAGCAGCTACTCAGACGGTCGCGTGGATACGCAGTATTTT.

This clonotype was seen more than once but under ten times. The genes are TRBV20-1 and TRBJ2-1; maybe TRBD2 (6 bases). With 3 bases removed from V and 10 bases from J, the gap between germline ends came to 19 bases. This CDR3 is 14 amino acids long. Germline V CDR1 and CDR2: DFQATT, SNEGSKA (reference sequence). The CDR3 is CSASLASEIFEQFF. The CDR3 nucleotides read TGCAGTGCTAGCTTGGCTAGCGAGATTTTCGAGCAGTTCTTC.

This clonotype was detected a few times. This chain uses TRBV6-1 with TRBJ1-1; 7 bases are a match to TRBD1. The CDR3 is 16 amino acids. V was pared by 6 bases and J by 4 bases, with 14 bases of the junction left unmatched. Germline CDR1 is MNHNS and CDR2 is SASEGT. CDR3 bases: TGTGCCAGCAGATTCATGCTACAGGGGCAGCGCACTGAAGCTTTCTTT. It specifies CASRFMLQGQRTEAFF.